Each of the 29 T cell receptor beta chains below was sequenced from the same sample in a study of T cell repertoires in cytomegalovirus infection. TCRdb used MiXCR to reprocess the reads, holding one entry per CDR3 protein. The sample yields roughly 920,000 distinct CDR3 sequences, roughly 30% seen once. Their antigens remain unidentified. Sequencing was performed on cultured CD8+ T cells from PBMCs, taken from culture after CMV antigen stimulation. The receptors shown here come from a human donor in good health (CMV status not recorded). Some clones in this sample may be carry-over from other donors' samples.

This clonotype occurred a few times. CDR3 in DNA: TGTGCCAGCAGTTACTCTCTGGCCTTCCTCCGGGACGGAGAATTCACAGATACGCAGTATTTT. Residues: CASSYSLAFLRDGEFTDTQYF. This chain connects TRBV6-2 or TRBV6-3 to TRBJ2-3; either TRBD1 or TRBD2 may fit D (5 bases each). The germline V gene has CDR1 MNHEY and CDR2 SVGEGT. The V end lost 0 bases, the J end lost 2 bases, and 27 bases lay between the germline ends. This CDR3 has 21 amino acids.

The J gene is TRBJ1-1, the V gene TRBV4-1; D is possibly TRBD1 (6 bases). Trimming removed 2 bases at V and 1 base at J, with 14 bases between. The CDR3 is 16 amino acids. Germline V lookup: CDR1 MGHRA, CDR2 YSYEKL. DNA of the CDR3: TGCGCCAGCAGCCAATTTTCAAGGGGGGGGAACACTGAAGCTTTCTTT. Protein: CASSQFSRGGNTEAFF.

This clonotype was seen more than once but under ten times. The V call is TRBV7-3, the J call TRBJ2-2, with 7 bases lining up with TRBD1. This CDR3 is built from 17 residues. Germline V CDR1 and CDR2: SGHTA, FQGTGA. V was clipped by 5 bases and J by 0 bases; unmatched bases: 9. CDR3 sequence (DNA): TGTGCCAGCAGCCCCGAGGGACAGCCATCGAACACCGGGGAGCTGTTTTTT. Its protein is CASSPEGQPSNTGELFF.

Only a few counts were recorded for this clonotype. The CDR3 bases are TGTGCTAGTGGTTTGGTACGTGCAGGGCCTTTGGGCACTGAAGCTTTCTTT. Translation gives CASGLVRAGPLGTEAFF. The chain carries TRBV12-5 and TRBJ1-1, with TRBD1 as a possible D gene (5 bases). Germline values: CDR1 LGHNT, CDR2 FRNRAP. This CDR3 spans 17 amino acids. V lost 0 bases to trimming and J lost 4 bases, with 18 bases between them.

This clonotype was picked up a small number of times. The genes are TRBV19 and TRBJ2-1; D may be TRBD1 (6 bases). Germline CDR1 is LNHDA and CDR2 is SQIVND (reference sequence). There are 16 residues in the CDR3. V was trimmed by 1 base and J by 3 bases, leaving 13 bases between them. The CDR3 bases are TGTGCCAGTAGTATAGCTACAGGGAACCGCTACAATGAGCAGTTCTTC. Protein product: CASSIATGNRYNEQFF.

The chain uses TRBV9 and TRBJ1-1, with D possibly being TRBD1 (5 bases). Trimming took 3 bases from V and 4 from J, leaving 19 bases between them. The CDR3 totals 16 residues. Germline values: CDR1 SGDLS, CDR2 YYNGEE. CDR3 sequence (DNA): TGTGCCAGCAGCGAGGGTCCCGGGGGAGATGTCACTGAAGCTTTCTTT. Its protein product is CASSEGPGGDVTEAFF.

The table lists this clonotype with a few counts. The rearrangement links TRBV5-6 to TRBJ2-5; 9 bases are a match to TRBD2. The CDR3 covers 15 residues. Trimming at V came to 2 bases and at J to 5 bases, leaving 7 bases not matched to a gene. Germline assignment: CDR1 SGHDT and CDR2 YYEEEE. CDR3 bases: TGTGCCAGCAGCTTCCGCCTAGCGGGGAGGGAGACCCAGTACTTC. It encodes CASSFRLAGRETQYF.

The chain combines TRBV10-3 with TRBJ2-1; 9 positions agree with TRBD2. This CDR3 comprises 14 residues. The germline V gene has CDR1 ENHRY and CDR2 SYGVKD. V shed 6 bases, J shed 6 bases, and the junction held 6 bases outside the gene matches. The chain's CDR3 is CAIRLAGALNEQFF. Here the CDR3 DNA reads TGTGCCATCAGATTAGCGGGGGCCCTCAATGAGCAGTTCTTC.

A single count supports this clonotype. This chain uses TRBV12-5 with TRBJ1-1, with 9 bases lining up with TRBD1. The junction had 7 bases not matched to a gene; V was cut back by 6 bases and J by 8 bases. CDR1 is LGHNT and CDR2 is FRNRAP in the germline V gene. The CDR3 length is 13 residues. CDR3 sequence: CASGPGQGLEAFF. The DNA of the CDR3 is TGTGCTAGTGGACCGGGACAGGGCCTCGAAGCTTTCTTT. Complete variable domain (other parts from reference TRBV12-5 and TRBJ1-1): DARVTQTPRHKVTEMGQEVTMRCQPILGHNTVFWYRQTMMQGLELLAYFRNRAPLDDSGMPKDRFSAEMPDATLATLKIQPSEPRDSAVYFCASGPGQGLEAFFGQGTRLTVV.

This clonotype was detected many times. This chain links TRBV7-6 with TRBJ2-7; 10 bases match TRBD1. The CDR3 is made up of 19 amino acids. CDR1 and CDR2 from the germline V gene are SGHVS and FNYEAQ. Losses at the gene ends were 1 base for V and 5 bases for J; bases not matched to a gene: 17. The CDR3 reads CASSLVASVGGQGFDEQYF. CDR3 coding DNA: TGTGCCAGCAGCTTAGTCGCTTCAGTCGGGGGACAGGGGTTCGACGAGCAGTACTTC.

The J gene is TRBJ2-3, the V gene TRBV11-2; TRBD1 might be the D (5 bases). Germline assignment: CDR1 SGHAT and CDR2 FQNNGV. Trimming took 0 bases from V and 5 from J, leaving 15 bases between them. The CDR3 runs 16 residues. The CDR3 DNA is TGTGCCAGCAGCTTAGAATATTCAGGGCGCCGAGATACGCAGTATTTT. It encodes CASSLEYSGRRDTQYF. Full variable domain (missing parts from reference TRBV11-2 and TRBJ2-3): EAGVAQSPRYKIIEKRQSVAFWCNPISGHATLYWYQQILGQGPKLLIQFQNNGVVDDSQLPKDRFSAERLKGVDSTLKIQPAKLEDSAVYLCASSLEYSGRRDTQYFGPGTRLTVL.

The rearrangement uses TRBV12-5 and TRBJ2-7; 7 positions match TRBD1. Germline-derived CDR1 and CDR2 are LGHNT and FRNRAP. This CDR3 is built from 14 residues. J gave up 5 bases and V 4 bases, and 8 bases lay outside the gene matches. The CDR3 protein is CASGWDSQRDEQYV. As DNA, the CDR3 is TGTGCTAGTGGTTGGGACAGCCAGAGGGACGAGCAGTACGTC.

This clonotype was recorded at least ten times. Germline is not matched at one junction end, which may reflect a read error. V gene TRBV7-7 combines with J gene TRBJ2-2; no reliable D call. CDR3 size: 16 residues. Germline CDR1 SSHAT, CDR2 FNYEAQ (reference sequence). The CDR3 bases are TGTGCTAGCAGCTTAGACGTGGTGGGGAACACCGGGGAGCTGTTTTTT. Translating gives CASSLDVVGNTGELFF.

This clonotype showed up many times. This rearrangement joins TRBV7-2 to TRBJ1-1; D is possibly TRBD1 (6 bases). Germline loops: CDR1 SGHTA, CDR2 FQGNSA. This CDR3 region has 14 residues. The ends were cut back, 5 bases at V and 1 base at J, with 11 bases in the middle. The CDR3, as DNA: TGTGCCAGCAGCCTCAGGGGAAAGAACACTGAAGCTTTCTTT. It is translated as CASSLRGKNTEAFF. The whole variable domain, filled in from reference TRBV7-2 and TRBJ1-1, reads GAGVSQSPSNKVTEKGKDVELRCDPISGHTALYWYRQSLGQGLEFLIYFQGNSAPDKSGLPSDRFSAERTGGSVSTLTIQRTQQEDSAVYLCASSLRGKNTEAFFGQGTRLTVV.

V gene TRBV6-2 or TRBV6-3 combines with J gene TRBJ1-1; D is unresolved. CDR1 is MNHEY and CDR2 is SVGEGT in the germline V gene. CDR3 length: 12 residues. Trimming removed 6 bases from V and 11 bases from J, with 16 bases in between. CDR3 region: CASSHLLFEAFF. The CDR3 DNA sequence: TGTGCCAGCAGCCACCTCCTGTTCGAGGCTTTCTTT.

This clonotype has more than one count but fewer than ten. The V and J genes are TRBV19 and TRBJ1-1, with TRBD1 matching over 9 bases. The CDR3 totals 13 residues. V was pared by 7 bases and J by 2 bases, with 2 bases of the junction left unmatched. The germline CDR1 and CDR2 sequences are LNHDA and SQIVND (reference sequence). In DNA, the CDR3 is TGTGCCAGTACGACAGGGGGAAACACTGAAGCTTTCTTT. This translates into CASTTGGNTEAFF.

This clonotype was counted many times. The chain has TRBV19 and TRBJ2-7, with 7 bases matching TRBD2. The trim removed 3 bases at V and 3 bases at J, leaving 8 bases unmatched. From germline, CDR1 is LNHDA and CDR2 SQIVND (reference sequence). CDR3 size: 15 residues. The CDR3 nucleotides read TGTGCCAGTAGTATTCGGAGCGGGGCAGTCTACGAGCAGTACTTC. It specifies CASSIRSGAVYEQYF.

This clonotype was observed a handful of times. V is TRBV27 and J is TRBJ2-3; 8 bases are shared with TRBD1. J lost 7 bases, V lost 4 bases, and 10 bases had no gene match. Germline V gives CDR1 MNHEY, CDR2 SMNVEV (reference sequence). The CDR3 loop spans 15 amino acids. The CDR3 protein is CASSWAQGEGYTQYF. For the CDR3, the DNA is TGTGCCAGCAGTTGGGCACAGGGGGAAGGTTATACGCAGTATTTT.

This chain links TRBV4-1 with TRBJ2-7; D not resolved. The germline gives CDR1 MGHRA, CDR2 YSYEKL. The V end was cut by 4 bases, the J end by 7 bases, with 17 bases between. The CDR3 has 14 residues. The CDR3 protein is CASSPPGSLGEQYF. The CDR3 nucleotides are TGCGCCAGCAGCCCCCCTGGTTCATTGGGGGAGCAGTACTTC.

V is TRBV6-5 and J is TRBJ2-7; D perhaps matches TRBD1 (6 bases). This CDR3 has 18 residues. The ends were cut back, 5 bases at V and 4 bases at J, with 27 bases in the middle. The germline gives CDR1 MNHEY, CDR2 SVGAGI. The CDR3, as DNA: TGTGCCAGCAGTCCGCATGGAACAGGGCTTGTAGGAGATTACGAGCAGTACTTC. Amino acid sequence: CASSPHGTGLVGDYEQYF.

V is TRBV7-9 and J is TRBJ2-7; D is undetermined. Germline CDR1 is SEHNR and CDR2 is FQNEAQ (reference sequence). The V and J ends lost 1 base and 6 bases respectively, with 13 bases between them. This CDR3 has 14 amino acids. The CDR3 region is CASSLVGGVGEQYF. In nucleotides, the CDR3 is TGTGCCAGCAGCTTAGTAGGCGGTGTCGGCGAGCAGTACTTC. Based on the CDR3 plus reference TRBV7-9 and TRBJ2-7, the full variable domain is DTGVSQNPRHKITKRGQNVTFRCDPISEHNRLYWYRQTLGQGPEFLTYFQNEAQLEKSRLLSDRFSAERPKGSFSTLEIQRTEQGDSAMYLCASSLVGGVGEQYFGPGTRLTVT.

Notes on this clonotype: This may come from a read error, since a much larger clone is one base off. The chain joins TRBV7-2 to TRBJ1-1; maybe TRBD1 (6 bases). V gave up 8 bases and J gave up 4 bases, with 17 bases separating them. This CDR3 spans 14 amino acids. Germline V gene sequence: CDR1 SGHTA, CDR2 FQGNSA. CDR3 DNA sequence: TGTGCCAGCGGCCCACAGGGTGGCCCCACTGAAGCTTTCTTT. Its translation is CASGPQGGPTEAFF.

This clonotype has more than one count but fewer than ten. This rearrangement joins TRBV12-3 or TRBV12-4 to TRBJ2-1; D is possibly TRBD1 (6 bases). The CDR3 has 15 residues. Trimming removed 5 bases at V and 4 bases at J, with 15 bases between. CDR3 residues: CASSPFHREYNEQFF. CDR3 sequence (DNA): TGTGCCAGCAGTCCGTTCCACAGGGAGTACAATGAGCAGTTCTTC.

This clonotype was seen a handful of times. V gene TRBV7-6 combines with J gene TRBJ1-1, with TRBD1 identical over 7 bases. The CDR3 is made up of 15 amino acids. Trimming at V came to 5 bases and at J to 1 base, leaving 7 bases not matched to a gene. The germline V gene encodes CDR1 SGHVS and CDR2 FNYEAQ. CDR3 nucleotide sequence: TGTGCCAGCAGCGGTCGACAGGGCAAGAACACTGAAGCTTTCTTT. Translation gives CASSGRQGKNTEAFF. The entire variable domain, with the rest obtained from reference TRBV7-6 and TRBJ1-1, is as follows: GAGVSQSPRYKVTKRGQDVALRCDPISGHVSLYWYRQALGQGPEFLTYFNYEAQQDKSGLPNDRFSAERPEGSISTLTIQRTEQRDSAMYRCASSGRQGKNTEAFFGQGTRLTVV.

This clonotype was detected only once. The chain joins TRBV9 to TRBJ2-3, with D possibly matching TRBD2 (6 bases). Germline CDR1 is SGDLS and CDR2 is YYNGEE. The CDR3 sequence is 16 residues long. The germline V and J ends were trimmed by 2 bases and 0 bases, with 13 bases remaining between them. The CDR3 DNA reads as TGTGCCAGCAGCGTGCCCGGGACTCCGAGCACAGATACGCAGTATTTT. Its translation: CASSVPGTPSTDTQYF.

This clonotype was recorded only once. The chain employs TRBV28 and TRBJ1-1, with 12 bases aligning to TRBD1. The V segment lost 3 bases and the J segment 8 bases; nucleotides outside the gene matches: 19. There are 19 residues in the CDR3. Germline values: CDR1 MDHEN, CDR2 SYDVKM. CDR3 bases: TGTGCCAGCAGTTTCCCGGGACAGGGGGCGATTGGGGTCGGTTGGGAAGCTTTCTTT. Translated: CASSFPGQGAIGVGWEAFF. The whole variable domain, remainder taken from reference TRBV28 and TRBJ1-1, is DVKVTQSSRYLVKRTGEKVFLECVQDMDHENMFWYRQDPGLGLRLIYFSYDVKMKEKGDIPEGYSVSREKKERFSLILESASTNQTSMYLCASSFPGQGAIGVGWEAFFGQGTRLTVV.

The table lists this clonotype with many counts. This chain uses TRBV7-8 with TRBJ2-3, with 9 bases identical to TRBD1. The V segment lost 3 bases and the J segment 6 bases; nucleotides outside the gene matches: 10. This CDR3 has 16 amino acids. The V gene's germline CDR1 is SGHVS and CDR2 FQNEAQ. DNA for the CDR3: TGTGCCAGCAGCTTTTCCGGGACAGGGAGTTGGGATACGCAGTATTTT. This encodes CASSFSGTGSWDTQYF.

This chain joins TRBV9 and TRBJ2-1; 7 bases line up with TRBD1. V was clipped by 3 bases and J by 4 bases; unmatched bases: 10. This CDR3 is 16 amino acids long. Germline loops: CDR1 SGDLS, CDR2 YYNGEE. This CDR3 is CASSGRQGDPYNEQFF. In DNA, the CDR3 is TGTGCCAGCAGCGGGAGACAGGGCGATCCTTACAATGAGCAGTTCTTC. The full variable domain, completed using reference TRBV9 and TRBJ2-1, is DSGVTQTPKHLITATGQRVTLRCSPRSGDLSVYWYQQSLDQGLQFLIQYYNGEERAKGNILERFSAQQFPDLHSELNLSSLELGDSALYFCASSGRQGDPYNEQFFGPGTRLTVL.

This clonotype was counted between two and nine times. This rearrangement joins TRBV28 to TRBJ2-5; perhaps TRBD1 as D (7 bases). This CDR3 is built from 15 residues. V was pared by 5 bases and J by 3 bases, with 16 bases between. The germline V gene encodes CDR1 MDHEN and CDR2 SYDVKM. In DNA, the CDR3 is TGTGCCAGCAGTGGGAGGACAGGCCGAGAAGAGACCCAGTACTTC. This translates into CASSGRTGREETQYF.